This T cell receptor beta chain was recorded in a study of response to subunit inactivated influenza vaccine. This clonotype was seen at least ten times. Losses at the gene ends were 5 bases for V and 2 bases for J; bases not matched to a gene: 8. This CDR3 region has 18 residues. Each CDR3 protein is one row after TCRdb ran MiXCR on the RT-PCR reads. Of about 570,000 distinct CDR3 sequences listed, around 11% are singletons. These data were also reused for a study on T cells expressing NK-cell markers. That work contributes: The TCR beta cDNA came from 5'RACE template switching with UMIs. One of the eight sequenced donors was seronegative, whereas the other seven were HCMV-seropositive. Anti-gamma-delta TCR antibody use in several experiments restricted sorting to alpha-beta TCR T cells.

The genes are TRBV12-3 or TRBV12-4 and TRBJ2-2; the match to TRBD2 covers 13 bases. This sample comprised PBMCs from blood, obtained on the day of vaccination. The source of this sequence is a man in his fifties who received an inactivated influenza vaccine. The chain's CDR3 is CASSRLAGGSGNTGELFF. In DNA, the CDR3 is TGTGCCAGCAGTAGACTAGCGGGGGGTTCGGGAAACACCGGGGAGCTGTTTTTT.